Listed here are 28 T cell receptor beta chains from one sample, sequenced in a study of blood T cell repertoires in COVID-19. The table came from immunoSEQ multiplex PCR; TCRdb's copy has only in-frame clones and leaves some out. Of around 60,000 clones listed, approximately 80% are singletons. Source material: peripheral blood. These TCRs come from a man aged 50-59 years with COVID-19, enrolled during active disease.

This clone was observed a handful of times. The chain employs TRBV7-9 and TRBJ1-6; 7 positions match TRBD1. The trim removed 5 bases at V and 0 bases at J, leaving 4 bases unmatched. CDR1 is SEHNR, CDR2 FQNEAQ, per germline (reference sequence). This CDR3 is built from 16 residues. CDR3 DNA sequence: TGTGCCAGCAGCAGAGGGGACAGCTCCTATAATTCACCCCTCCACTTT. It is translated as CASSRGDSSYNSPLHF.

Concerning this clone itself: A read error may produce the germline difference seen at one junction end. The DNA of the CDR3 is TGTGCCAGCAGTGAAGCGCTTCATATTAGGGGGACAAGGCACTTC. This codes for CASSEALHIRGTRHF. The chain has TRBV2 and TRBJ2-7, with D possibly TRBD1 on 6 matching bases. There are 15 residues in the CDR3. CDR1 is SNHLY, CDR2 FYNNEI, per germline.

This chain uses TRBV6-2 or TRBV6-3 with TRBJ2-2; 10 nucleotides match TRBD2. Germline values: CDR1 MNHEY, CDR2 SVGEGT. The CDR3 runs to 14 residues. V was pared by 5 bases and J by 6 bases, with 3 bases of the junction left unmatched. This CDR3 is CASSEGLAPGELFF. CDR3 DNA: TGTGCCAGCAGTGAGGGACTAGCGCCCGGGGAGCTGTTTTTT.

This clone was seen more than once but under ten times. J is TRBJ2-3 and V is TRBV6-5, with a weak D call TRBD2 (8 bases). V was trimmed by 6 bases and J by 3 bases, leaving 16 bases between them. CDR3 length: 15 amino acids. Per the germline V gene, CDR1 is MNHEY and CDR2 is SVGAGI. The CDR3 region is CASSQGGGRTDTQYF. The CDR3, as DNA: TGTGCCAGCAGCCAGGGGGGCGGGAGGACAGATACGCAGTATTTT.

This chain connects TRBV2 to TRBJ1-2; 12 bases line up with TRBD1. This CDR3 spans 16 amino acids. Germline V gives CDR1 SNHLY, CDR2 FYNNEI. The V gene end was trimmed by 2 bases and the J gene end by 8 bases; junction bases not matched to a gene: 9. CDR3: CASSENWGTGGDGYTF. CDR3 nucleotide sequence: TGTGCCAGCAGTGAAAATTGGGGGACAGGGGGCGACGGCTACACCTTC.

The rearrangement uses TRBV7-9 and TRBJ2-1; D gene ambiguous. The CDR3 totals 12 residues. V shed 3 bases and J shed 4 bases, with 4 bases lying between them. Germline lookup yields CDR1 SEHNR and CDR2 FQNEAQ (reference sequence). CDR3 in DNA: TGTGCCAGCAGCTTCAGTTACAATGAGCAGTTCTTC. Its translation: CASSFSYNEQFF.

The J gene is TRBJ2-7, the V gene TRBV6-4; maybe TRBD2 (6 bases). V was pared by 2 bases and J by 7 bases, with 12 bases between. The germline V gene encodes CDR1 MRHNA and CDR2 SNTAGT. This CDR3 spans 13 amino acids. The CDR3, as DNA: TGTGCCAGCAGTGACCAACCGACTAGGGAGCAGTACTTC. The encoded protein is CASSDQPTREQYF.

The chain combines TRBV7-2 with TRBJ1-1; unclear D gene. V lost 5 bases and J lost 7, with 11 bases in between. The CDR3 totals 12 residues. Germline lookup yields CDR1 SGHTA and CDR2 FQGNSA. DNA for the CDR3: TGTGCCAGCAGCCTGGGAGTAGGTGAAGCTTTCTTT. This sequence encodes CASSLGVGEAFF.

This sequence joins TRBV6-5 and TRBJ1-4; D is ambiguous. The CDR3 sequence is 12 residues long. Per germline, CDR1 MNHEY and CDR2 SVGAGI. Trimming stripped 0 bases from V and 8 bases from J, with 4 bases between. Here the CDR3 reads CASSYSTEKLFF. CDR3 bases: TGTGCCAGCAGTTACTCTACAGAAAAACTGTTTTTT.

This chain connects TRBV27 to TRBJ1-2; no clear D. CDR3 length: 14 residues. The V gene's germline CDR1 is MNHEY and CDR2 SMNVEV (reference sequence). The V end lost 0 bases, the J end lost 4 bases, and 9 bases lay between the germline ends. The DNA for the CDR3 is TGTGCCAGCAGTTTATCGCGGTCGGGCTATGGCTACACCTTC. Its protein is CASSLSRSGYGYTF.

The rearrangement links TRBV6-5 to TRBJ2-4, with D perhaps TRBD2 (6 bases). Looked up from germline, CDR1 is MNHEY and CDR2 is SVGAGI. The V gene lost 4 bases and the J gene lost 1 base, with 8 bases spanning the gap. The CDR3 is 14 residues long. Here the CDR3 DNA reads TGTGCCAGCAGTTCAGGAGGGGCCAAAAACATTCAGTACTTC. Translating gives CASSSGGAKNIQYF.

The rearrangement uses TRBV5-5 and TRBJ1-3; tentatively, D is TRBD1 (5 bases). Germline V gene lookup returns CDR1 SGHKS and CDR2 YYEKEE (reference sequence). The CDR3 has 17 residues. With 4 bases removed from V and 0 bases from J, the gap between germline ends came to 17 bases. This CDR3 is CASSVQARDSSGNTIYF. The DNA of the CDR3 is TGTGCCAGCAGCGTCCAGGCGCGAGACAGCTCTGGAAACACCATATATTTT.

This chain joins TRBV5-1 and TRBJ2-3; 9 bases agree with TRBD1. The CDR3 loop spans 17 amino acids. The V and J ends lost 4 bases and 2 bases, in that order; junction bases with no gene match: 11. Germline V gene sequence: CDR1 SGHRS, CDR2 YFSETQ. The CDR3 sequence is CASSPTDTGGPTDTQYF. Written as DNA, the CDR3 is TGCGCCAGCAGCCCGACGGATACAGGGGGCCCCACAGATACGCAGTATTTT.

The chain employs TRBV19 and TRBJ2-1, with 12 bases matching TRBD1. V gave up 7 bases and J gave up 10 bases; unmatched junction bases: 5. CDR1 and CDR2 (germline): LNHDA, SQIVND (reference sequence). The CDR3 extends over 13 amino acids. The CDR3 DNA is TGTGCCAGTAAGGGACAGGGGGCGGGGGAGCAGTTCTTC. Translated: CASKGQGAGEQFF.

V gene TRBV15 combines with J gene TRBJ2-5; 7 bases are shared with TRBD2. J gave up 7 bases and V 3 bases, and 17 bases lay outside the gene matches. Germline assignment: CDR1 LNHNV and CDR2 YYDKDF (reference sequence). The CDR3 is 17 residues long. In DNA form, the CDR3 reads TGTGCCACCAGCAGGGGAGGGCGTGGGAGGGCCGAGGGGACCCAGTACTTC. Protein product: CATSRGGRGRAEGTQYF.

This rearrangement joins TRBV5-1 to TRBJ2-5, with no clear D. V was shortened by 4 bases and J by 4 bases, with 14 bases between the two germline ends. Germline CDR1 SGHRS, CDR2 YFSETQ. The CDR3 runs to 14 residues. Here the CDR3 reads CASSLPRSGETQYF. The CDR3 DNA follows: TGCGCCAGCAGCCTCCCGAGATCGGGAGAGACCCAGTACTTC.

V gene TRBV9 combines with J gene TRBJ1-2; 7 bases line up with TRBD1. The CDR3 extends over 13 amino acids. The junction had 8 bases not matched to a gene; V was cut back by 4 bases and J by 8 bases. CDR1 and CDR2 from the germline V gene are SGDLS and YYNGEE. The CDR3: CASSPSTGQGYTF. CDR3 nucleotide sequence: TGTGCCAGCAGCCCCTCGACAGGGCAAGGCTACACCTTC.

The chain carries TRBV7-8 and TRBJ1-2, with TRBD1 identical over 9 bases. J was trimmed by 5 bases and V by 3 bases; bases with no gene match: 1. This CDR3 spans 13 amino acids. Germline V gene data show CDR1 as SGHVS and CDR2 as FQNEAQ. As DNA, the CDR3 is TGTGCCAGCAGCTTGGGACAGGGTTATGGCTACACCTTC. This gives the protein CASSLGQGYGYTF.

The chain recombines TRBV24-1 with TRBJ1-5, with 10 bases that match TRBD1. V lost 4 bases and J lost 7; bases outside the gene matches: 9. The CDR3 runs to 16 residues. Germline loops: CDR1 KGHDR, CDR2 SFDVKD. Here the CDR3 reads CATSDGGQGYAQPQHF. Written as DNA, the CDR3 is TGTGCCACCAGTGACGGGGGACAGGGGTATGCACAGCCCCAGCATTTT.

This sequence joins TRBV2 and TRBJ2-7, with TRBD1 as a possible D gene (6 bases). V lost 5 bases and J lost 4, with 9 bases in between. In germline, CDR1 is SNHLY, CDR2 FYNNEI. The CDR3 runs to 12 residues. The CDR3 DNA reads TGTGCCAGCAGTTACCAGGGGTACGAGCAGTACTTC. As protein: CASSYQGYEQYF.

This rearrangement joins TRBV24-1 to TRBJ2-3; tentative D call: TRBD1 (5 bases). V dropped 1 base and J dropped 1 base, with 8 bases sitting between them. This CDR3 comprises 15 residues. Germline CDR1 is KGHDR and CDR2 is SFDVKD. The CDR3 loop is CATSDFGAGTDTQYF. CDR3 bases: TGTGCCACCAGTGATTTTGGGGCTGGCACAGATACGCAGTATTTT.

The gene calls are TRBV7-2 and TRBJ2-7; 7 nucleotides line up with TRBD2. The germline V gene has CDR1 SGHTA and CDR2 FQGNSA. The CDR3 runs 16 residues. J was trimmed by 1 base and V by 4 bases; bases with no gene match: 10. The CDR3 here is CASSSRGDSGSYEQYF. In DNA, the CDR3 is TGTGCCAGCAGCTCCCGAGGAGATAGCGGGTCCTACGAGCAGTACTTC.

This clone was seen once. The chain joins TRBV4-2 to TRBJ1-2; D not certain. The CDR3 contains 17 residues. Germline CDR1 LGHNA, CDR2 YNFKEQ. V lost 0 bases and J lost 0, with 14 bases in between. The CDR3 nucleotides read TGTGCCAGCAGCCAAGACGCGGCGCTAATTTCTAACTATGGCTACACCTTC. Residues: CASSQDAALISNYGYTF.

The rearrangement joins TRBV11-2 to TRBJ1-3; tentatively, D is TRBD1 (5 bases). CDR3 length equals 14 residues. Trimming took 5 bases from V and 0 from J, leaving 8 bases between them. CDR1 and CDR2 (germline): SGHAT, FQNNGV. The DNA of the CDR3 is TGTGCCAGCAGCAGAGACAGCTCTGGAAACACCATATATTTT. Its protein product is CASSRDSSGNTIYF.

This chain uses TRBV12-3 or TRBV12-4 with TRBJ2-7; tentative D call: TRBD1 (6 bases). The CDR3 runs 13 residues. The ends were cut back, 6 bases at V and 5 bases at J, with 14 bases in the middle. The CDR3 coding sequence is TGTGCCAGCAGCCTGGGACATTTGGACGAGCAGTACTTC. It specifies CASSLGHLDEQYF.

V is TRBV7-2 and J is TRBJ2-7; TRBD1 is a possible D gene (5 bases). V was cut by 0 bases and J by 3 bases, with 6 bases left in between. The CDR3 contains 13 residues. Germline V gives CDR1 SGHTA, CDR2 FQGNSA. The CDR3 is CASSLARDYEQYF. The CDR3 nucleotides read TGTGCCAGCAGCTTAGCCAGGGACTACGAGCAGTACTTC.

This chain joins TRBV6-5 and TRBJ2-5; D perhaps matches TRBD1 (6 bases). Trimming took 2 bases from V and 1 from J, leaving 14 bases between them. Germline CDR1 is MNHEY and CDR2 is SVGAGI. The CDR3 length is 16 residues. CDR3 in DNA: TGTGCCAGCAGTTACGACGGAAGGGGGTTCCAAGAGACCCAGTACTTC. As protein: CASSYDGRGFQETQYF.

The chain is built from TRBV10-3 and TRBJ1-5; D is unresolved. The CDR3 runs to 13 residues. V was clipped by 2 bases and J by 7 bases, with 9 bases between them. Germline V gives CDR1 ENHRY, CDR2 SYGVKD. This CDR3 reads CAISEPGSQPQHF. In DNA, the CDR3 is TGTGCCATCAGTGAGCCCGGGAGCCAGCCCCAGCATTTT.